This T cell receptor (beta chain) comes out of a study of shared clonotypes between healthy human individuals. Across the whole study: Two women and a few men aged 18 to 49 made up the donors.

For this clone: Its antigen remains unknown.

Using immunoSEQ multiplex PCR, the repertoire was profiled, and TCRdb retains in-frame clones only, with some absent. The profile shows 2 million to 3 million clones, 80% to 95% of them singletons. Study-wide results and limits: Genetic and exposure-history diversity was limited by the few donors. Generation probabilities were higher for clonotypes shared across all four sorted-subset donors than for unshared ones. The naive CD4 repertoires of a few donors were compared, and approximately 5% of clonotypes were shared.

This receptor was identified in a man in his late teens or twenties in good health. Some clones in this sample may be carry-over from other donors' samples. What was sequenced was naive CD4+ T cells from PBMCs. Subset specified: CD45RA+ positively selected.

This CDR3 is CASSEMGTSPETQYF. CDR3 sequence (DNA): TGTGCCAGCAGTGAAATGGGGACTAGCCCCGAGACCCAGTACTTC. The chain uses TRBV6-1 and TRBJ2-5, with TRBD2 matching over 9 bases. The CDR3 is made up of 15 amino acids. The trim removed 2 bases at V and 5 bases at J, leaving 6 bases unmatched. Looked up from germline, CDR1 is MNHNS and CDR2 is SASEGT.